A selection of T cell receptor beta chains follows, all from one sample in a study of T cell changes during pregnancy in multiple sclerosis. Using immunoSEQ multiplex PCR, the repertoire was profiled, and TCRdb retains in-frame clones only, with some absent. The sample consists of around 40,000 clones, about 90% of them appearing once. The sample here was CD4+ T cells from peripheral blood mononuclear cells, taken in the third trimester of pregnancy. The receptors come from a female donor with multiple sclerosis, enrolled in a pregnancy study. Each CDR3 is given with its conserved first and last residue. A D gene is named only where the DNA matches it firmly. Size tells how often a clone was seen (once, few, many) or the class of an expanded clone, and some rows leave it out.

CDR3 DNA: TGTGCCAGCAGCCCCAGAGGGCGGACTAGCGTCAACCAGAATGAGCAGTTCTTC
CDR3 protein: CASSPRGRTSVNQNEQFF
D gene: TRBD2
V gene: TRBV7-2
clone size: -
J gene: TRBJ2-1
CDR3 length: 18

CDR3 DNA: TGTGCCAGCAGCTTCCCACTAGCGGGAGGGTCCAATGAGCAGTTCTTC
CDR3 protein: CASSFPLAGGSNEQFF
D gene: TRBD2
V gene: TRBV7-9
clone size: -
J gene: TRBJ2-1
CDR3 length: 16

CDR3 DNA: TGTGCCAGCAGCTTGGTTAGGACAGGGACTGAAAAACTGTTTTTT
CDR3 protein: CASSLVRTGTEKLFF
D gene: TRBD1
V gene: TRBV5-5
clone size: -
J gene: TRBJ1-4
CDR3 length: 15

CDR3 DNA: TGCGCCAGCAGCCGCCGGGAGTCCCACAATGAGCAGTTCTTC
CDR3 protein: CASSRRESHNEQFF
D gene: -
V gene: TRBV5-1
clone size: -
J gene: TRBJ2-1
CDR3 length: 14

CDR3 DNA: TGTGCCTGGAGGGACCAGGGGAAGGGCACTGAAGCTTTCTTT
CDR3 protein: CAWRDQGKGTEAFF
D gene: -
V gene: TRBV30
clone size: few
J gene: TRBJ1-1
CDR3 length: 14

CDR3 DNA: TGTGCCAGCAGCCCCCAAAGGGGTGTCTGGAACGAGCAGTACTTC
CDR3 protein: CASSPQRGVWNEQYF
D gene: -
V gene: TRBV6-1
clone size: -
J gene: TRBJ2-7
CDR3 length: 15

CDR3 DNA: TGTGCTAGCAGCTCTCAGGGTCACACCGGGGAGCTGTTTTTT
CDR3 protein: CASSSQGHTGELFF
D gene: -
V gene: TRBV7-7
clone size: once
J gene: TRBJ2-2
CDR3 length: 14

CDR3 DNA: TGCAGCGTTCGAGGGGAACTAGCGGGTCCCAATGAGCAGTTCTTC
CDR3 protein: CSVRGELAGPNEQFF
D gene: TRBD2
V gene: TRBV29-1
clone size: -
J gene: TRBJ2-1
CDR3 length: 15

CDR3 DNA: TGCAGCGTCCACAGGGGACTTACTGATACGCAGTATTTT
CDR3 protein: CSVHRGLTDTQYF
D gene: -
V gene: TRBV29-1
clone size: -
J gene: TRBJ2-3
CDR3 length: 13

CDR3 DNA: TGTGCCAGCAGTACAGGGCCGGGGGGGTACTACGAGCAGTACTTC
CDR3 protein: CASSTGPGGYYEQYF
D gene: TRBD2
V gene: TRBV6-5
clone size: -
J gene: TRBJ2-7
CDR3 length: 15

CDR3 DNA: TGTGCCAGCAGGAGGAACTTTAACACTGAAGCTTTCTTT
CDR3 protein: CASRRNFNTEAFF
D gene: -
V gene: TRBV6-5
clone size: few
J gene: TRBJ1-1
CDR3 length: 13

CDR3 DNA: TGCGCCAGCAGTGGAGGCCGCGGCTCTGGAAACACCATATATTTT
CDR3 protein: CASSGGRGSGNTIYF
D gene: -
V gene: TRBV10-1
clone size: -
J gene: TRBJ1-3
CDR3 length: 15

CDR3 DNA: TGTGCCAGCAGTGAAGGCAGGGACACAGATACGCAGTATTTT
CDR3 protein: CASSEGRDTDTQYF
D gene: -
V gene: TRBV6-4
clone size: -
J gene: TRBJ2-3
CDR3 length: 14

CDR3 DNA: TGTGCCAGTAGTATGTACGGGACAGCGAACACTGAAGCTTTCTTT
CDR3 protein: CASSMYGTANTEAFF
D gene: TRBD1
V gene: TRBV19
clone size: -
J gene: TRBJ1-1
CDR3 length: 15

CDR3 DNA: TGCGCCAGCAGCCAAAATTCTGTTCCGGGACTAGCGGGAGCCTACGAGCAGTACTTC
CDR3 protein: CASSQNSVPGLAGAYEQYF
D gene: TRBD2
V gene: TRBV4-1
clone size: -
J gene: TRBJ2-7
CDR3 length: 19

CDR3 DNA: TGTGCCAGCAGCCTGGGAGGGAGAGAAGCTTTCTTT
CDR3 protein: CASSLGGREAFF
D gene: -
V gene: TRBV28
clone size: -
J gene: TRBJ1-1
CDR3 length: 12

CDR3 DNA: TGCAGCGTTCTTAGAGACAGGGGTGACACTGAAGCTTTCTTT
CDR3 protein: CSVLRDRGDTEAFF
D gene: TRBD1
V gene: TRBV29-1
clone size: -
J gene: TRBJ1-1
CDR3 length: 14

CDR3 DNA: TGTGCCTGGAGTATAGACACTGAAGCTTTCTTT
CDR3 protein: CAWSIDTEAFF
D gene: -
V gene: TRBV30
clone size: -
J gene: TRBJ1-1
CDR3 length: 11

CDR3 DNA: TGTGCCAGCAGCTTAGTGGTGGCGGTAGAAGAGACCCAGTACTTC
CDR3 protein: CASSLVVAVEETQYF
D gene: -
V gene: TRBV7-2
clone size: -
J gene: TRBJ2-5
CDR3 length: 15

CDR3 DNA: TGTGCCAGCAGCCAGCTAGGACTAGCGGGGAACTCCTACGAGCAGTACTTC
CDR3 protein: CASSQLGLAGNSYEQYF
D gene: TRBD2
V gene: TRBV14
clone size: -
J gene: TRBJ2-7
CDR3 length: 17

CDR3 DNA: TGTGCCAGCAGCTTAGGGGGCCAGGGCCGCTACGAGCAGTACTTC
CDR3 protein: CASSLGGQGRYEQYF
D gene: -
V gene: TRBV7-2
clone size: -
J gene: TRBJ2-7
CDR3 length: 15

CDR3 DNA: TGTGCCAGCTCACTTTCTCAGGGCTCTGGAAACACCATATATTTT
CDR3 protein: CASSLSQGSGNTIYF
D gene: -
V gene: TRBV18
clone size: -
J gene: TRBJ1-3
CDR3 length: 15

CDR3 DNA: TGTGCCAGCAGCATGATCCCCCGAGGGATGAACACTGAAGCTTTCTTT
CDR3 protein: CASSMIPRGMNTEAFF
D gene: -
V gene: TRBV5-6
clone size: -
J gene: TRBJ1-1
CDR3 length: 16

CDR3 DNA: TGTGCCAGCAGCGTAGCCTTGGACAGGGTGGCTGAAGCTTTCTTT
CDR3 protein: CASSVALDRVAEAFF
D gene: TRBD1
V gene: TRBV9
clone size: few
J gene: TRBJ1-1
CDR3 length: 15

CDR3 DNA: TGCGCCAGCAGCTTTTTGGCGGGAGGTGCCAACTACGAGCAGTACTTC
CDR3 protein: CASSFLAGGANYEQYF
D gene: TRBD2
V gene: TRBV5-1
clone size: -
J gene: TRBJ2-7
CDR3 length: 16

CDR3 DNA: TGTGCCAGCAGTCTTAGCGGGTACAGCTACGAGCAGTACTTC
CDR3 protein: CASSLSGYSYEQYF
D gene: TRBD2
V gene: TRBV2
clone size: once
J gene: TRBJ2-7
CDR3 length: 14

CDR3 DNA: TGTGCCAGCAGCCTTCCCCCGGGGAATACGCAGTATTTT
CDR3 protein: CASSLPPGNTQYF
D gene: -
V gene: TRBV7-9
clone size: once
J gene: TRBJ2-3
CDR3 length: 13

CDR3 DNA: TGCGCCAGCAGCTGGACAGGGGGCGATCAGCCCCAGCATTTT
CDR3 protein: CASSWTGGDQPQHF
D gene: TRBD1
V gene: TRBV5-1
clone size: -
J gene: TRBJ1-5
CDR3 length: 14

CDR3 DNA: TGTGCCAGCAGCTTTATCCCCGCGCGGAGCACAGATACGCAGTATTTT
CDR3 protein: CASSFIPARSTDTQYF
D gene: -
V gene: TRBV11-3
clone size: -
J gene: TRBJ2-3
CDR3 length: 16

CDR3 DNA: TGTGCCAGCAGCTTAGGAGCTAGCGGGTCCCTAAGCTCCTACAATGAGCAGTTCTTC
CDR3 protein: CASSLGASGSLSSYNEQFF
D gene: TRBD2
V gene: TRBV7-9
clone size: -
J gene: TRBJ2-1
CDR3 length: 19

CDR3 DNA: TGTGCCAGCAGTCGACTAGCGGGAGGTCCCAGGGATACGCAGTATTTT
CDR3 protein: CASSRLAGGPRDTQYF
D gene: TRBD2
V gene: TRBV6-6
clone size: -
J gene: TRBJ2-3
CDR3 length: 16

CDR3 DNA: TGCGCCAGCAGCCATAGGCAGGGGGAAATTGGGACCGGGGAGCTGTTTTTT
CDR3 protein: CASSHRQGEIGTGELFF
D gene: TRBD1
V gene: TRBV4-1
clone size: -
J gene: TRBJ2-2
CDR3 length: 17

CDR3 DNA: TGTGCCAGCAGCCCGGAAAGTCGAGGGCTTCGGGCCTACAATGAGCAGTTCTTC
CDR3 protein: CASSPESRGLRAYNEQFF
D gene: -
V gene: TRBV7-2
clone size: -
J gene: TRBJ2-1
CDR3 length: 18

CDR3 DNA: TGTGCCAGCAGTTATGGCGGGGCGTACACCGGGGAGCTGTTTTTT
CDR3 protein: CASSYGGAYTGELFF
D gene: -
V gene: TRBV6-5
clone size: -
J gene: TRBJ2-2
CDR3 length: 15

CDR3 DNA: TGTGCCATCAGCAAGGAAGCGGAGTCCTACAATGAGCAGTTCTTC
CDR3 protein: CAISKEAESYNEQFF
D gene: -
V gene: TRBV10-3
clone size: -
J gene: TRBJ2-1
CDR3 length: 15

CDR3 DNA: TGTGCCTGGAGTAGAGGACAGGGATCAGATACGCAGTATTTT
CDR3 protein: CAWSRGQGSDTQYF
D gene: TRBD1
V gene: TRBV30
clone size: -
J gene: TRBJ2-3
CDR3 length: 14

CDR3 DNA: TGTGCCAGCTCGCCAAGGACACCCCAGGGGGAAAAACTGTTTTTT
CDR3 protein: CASSPRTPQGEKLFF
D gene: -
V gene: TRBV18
clone size: -
J gene: TRBJ1-4
CDR3 length: 15